This T cell receptor beta chain was found in a study of T cell responses to AZD1222 COVID-19 vaccine. Study outcomes and limitations: Females outnumbered males among donors, who were mostly white British; clonal diversity was possibly underestimated.

Sequenced by immunoSEQ multiplex PCR; TCRdb stores in-frame clones only, minus some. The sample includes 80,000 to 100,000 clones, about 90% of them seen just once. V dropped 0 bases and J dropped 4; count of bases not matched to a gene: 6. This CDR3 region has 15 residues. CDR1 is SGDLS, CDR2 YYNGEE, per germline. As concerns this clone: Antigen: not known.

The source material was peripheral blood, sampled 28 days after the second AZD1222 dose. This TCR came from an adult who received the AZD1222 COVID-19 vaccine. The chain links TRBV9 to TRBJ2-5; 7 positions match TRBD2. As DNA, the CDR3 is TGTGCCAGCAGCGTAGGTTGGGAGGGGATAGAGACCCAGTACTTC. Residues: CASSVGWEGIETQYF.